A single sample gave rise to the 27 T cell receptor beta chains below, sequenced in a study of identical twins. TCRdb redid the calling of the 5' RACE reads with MiXCR, one entry per CDR3 protein. The sample comprises 500,000 or so distinct CDR3 sequences, 13% to 15% of which are singletons, and over 0.5% rests with the top ten. The same data also contributed to another study, on yellow fever vaccine responses in identical twins.

The source material was CD4+ T cells sorted from blood. The receptors derive from a woman under 30 in good health.

A few counts support this clonotype. V is TRBV20-1 and J is TRBJ1-6, with 7 bases aligning to TRBD1. The germline V gene has CDR1 DFQATT and CDR2 SNEGSKA (reference sequence). This CDR3 contains 14 residues. Unmatched junction bases numbered 12, after V lost 6 bases and J lost 10 bases. The CDR3 protein is CSATEGQRDSPLHF. The CDR3 bases are TGCAGTGCCACCGAGGGACAGCGTGACTCACCCCTCCACTTT.

The chain is built from TRBV6-2 or TRBV6-3 and TRBJ1-1; D call uncertain. The V and J ends lost 5 bases and 1 base respectively, with 11 bases between them. The V gene's germline CDR1 is MNHEY and CDR2 SVGEGT. The CDR3 runs 14 residues. CDR3 bases: TGTGCCAGCAGTCCGACTCGGGGGAACACTGAAGCTTTCTTT. Its protein product is CASSPTRGNTEAFF.

This rearrangement joins TRBV6-5 to TRBJ2-3; D gene unclear. V was clipped by 7 bases and J by 7 bases, with 9 bases between them. This CDR3 is built from 11 residues. Germline V gene lookup returns CDR1 MNHEY and CDR2 SVGAGI. The CDR3 coding sequence is TGTGCCAGCACCCTATTGAATACGCAGTATTTT. This gives the protein CASTLLNTQYF.

This clonotype turned up a few times. V usage is TRBV7-8 and J usage is TRBJ2-3; no definite D call. Looked up from germline, CDR1 is SGHVS and CDR2 is FQNEAQ. Trimming stripped 5 bases from V and 6 bases from J, with 15 bases between. The CDR3 sequence is 14 residues long. CDR3 in DNA: TGTGCCAGCAGCGACGGGCTAGACATGGATACGCAGTATTTT. It translates to CASSDGLDMDTQYF.

The table lists this clonotype with many counts. The chain combines TRBV20-1 with TRBJ2-7, with D hard to call. V lost 0 bases and J 2 bases, leaving 2 bases between the germline ends. Germline V gene lookup returns CDR1 DFQATT and CDR2 SNEGSKA (reference sequence). This CDR3 has 11 residues. CDR3: CSARDTYEQYF. CDR3 DNA sequence: TGCAGTGCTAGAGACACCTACGAGCAGTACTTC.

This clonotype came up a few times. The V and J genes are TRBV11-3 and TRBJ2-7; 12 bases align to TRBD2. Unmatched junction bases numbered 4, after V lost 4 bases and J lost 3 bases. From germline, CDR1 is SGHNT and CDR2 YENEEA. This CDR3 comprises 15 residues. This CDR3 reads CASSSGLAGNYEQYF. The DNA for the CDR3 is TGTGCCAGCAGCTCCGGACTAGCGGGGAACTACGAGCAGTACTTC.

This clonotype was seen ten or more times. CDR3 loop: CASNSGTGELFF. CDR3 DNA: TGTGCCAGCAACAGCGGCACCGGGGAGCTGTTTTTT. The J gene is TRBJ2-2, the V gene TRBV28, with D maybe TRBD2 (5 bases). The CDR3 extends over 12 amino acids. Trimming took 7 bases from V and 4 from J, leaving 7 bases between them. Germline V lookup: CDR1 MDHEN, CDR2 SYDVKM.

V is TRBV4-2 and J is TRBJ2-3, with TRBD1 as a possible D gene (5 bases). The V gene's germline CDR1 is LGHNA and CDR2 YNFKEQ. The germline V and J ends were trimmed by 7 bases and 2 bases, with 16 bases remaining between them. The CDR3 totals 15 residues. CDR3 nucleotides: TGTGCCAGCACCATAGCAGCGACAGACACAGATACGCAGTATTTT. It translates to CASTIAATDTDTQYF.

The chain has TRBV6-1 and TRBJ2-2; 8 bases line up with TRBD1. The germline CDR1 and CDR2 sequences are MNHNS and SASEGT. The CDR3 is 16 amino acids. V trimming: 5 bases; J trimming: 0 bases; junction bases outside the gene matches: 5. The CDR3 is CASSRGTGANTGELFF. CDR3 DNA: TGTGCCAGCAGTCGCGGGACAGGAGCGAACACCGGGGAGCTGTTTTTT.

This clonotype was recorded many times. This chain connects TRBV28 to TRBJ2-1, with D possibly called TRBD1 or TRBD2 (5 bases each). Trimming took off 5 bases at V and 10 bases at J, with 15 bases between the two ends. This CDR3 comprises 13 residues. Per germline, CDR1 MDHEN and CDR2 SYDVKM. CDR3 nucleotides: TGTGCCAGCAGTCTTTTGGGGGAGATGGAGCAGTTCTTC. Its translation is CASSLLGEMEQFF.

In this sample, this clonotype turned up a few times. The CDR3 coding sequence is TGTGCCAGCACCATGGGACAGAGCAATCAGCCCCAGCATTTT. Amino acids: CASTMGQSNQPQHF. The chain is built from TRBV2 and TRBJ1-5; TRBD1 aligns across 7 bases. This CDR3 spans 14 amino acids. Germline V gene data show CDR1 as SNHLY and CDR2 as FYNNEI. J was trimmed by 1 base and V by 7 bases; bases with no gene match: 4.

This clonotype has a handful of counts. The gene calls are TRBV28 and TRBJ2-7, with 11 bases identical to TRBD1. V gave up 8 bases and J gave up 4 bases; unmatched junction bases: 7. This CDR3 region has 14 residues. Germline values: CDR1 MDHEN, CDR2 SYDVKM. CDR3 loop: CASGLGQGAYEQYF. The CDR3 region has the DNA TGTGCCAGCGGCCTAGGACAGGGGGCATACGAGCAGTACTTC.

This clonotype was seen a handful of times. The chain carries TRBV11-1 and TRBJ2-1; possible D gene TRBD1, 5 bases. Germline CDR1 SGHAT, CDR2 FQDESV (reference sequence). The ends were cut back, 5 bases at V and 2 bases at J, with 10 bases in the middle. This CDR3 contains 14 residues. The CDR3 region has the DNA TGTGCCAGCAGCCTGCTGACAGCCTACAATGAGCAGTTCTTC. Protein: CASSLLTAYNEQFF.

This clonotype was recorded at least ten times. The genes are TRBV25-1 and TRBJ2-3; D could derive from TRBD1 or TRBD2 (6 bases each). V was clipped by 8 bases and J by 3 bases, with 15 bases between them. The CDR3 sequence is 14 residues long. In germline, CDR1 is MGHDK, CDR2 SYGVNS. CDR3 region: CASGGPGRTDTQYF. DNA of the CDR3: TGTGCCAGCGGGGGGCCGGGACGGACAGATACGCAGTATTTT.

The gene calls are TRBV19 and TRBJ2-3, with 8 nucleotides matching TRBD2. After removal of 2 bases from V and 9 bases from J, the junction contained 7 bases not matched to a gene. Looked up from germline, CDR1 is LNHDA and CDR2 is SQIVND (reference sequence). This CDR3 contains 14 residues. The CDR3 protein is CASSIKGLVSTQYF. The CDR3 DNA reads as TGTGCCAGTAGTATAAAGGGACTAGTTAGCACGCAGTATTTT. Together with reference TRBV19 and TRBJ2-3, the CDR3 gives the full variable domain: DGGITQSPKYLFRKEGQNVTLSCEQNLNHDAMYWYRQDPGQGLRLIYYSQIVNDFQKGDIAEGYSVSREKKESFPLTVTSAQKNPTAFYLCASSIKGLVSTQYFGPGTRLTVL.

This rearrangement joins TRBV6-1 to TRBJ2-7, with 9 positions matching TRBD1. CDR1 and CDR2 (germline): MNHNS, SASEGT. The CDR3 consists of 16 residues. The trim removed 6 bases at V and 4 bases at J, leaving 13 bases unmatched. The CDR3 region is CASRRRTGVTKYEQYF. CDR3 nucleotide sequence: TGTGCCAGCAGACGACGGACAGGGGTAACGAAATACGAGCAGTACTTC.

This chain links TRBV7-2 with TRBJ2-3; no reliable D call. The CDR3 sequence is 16 residues long. The germline gives CDR1 SGHTA, CDR2 FQGNSA. Trimming cost V 5 bases and J 1 base, with 16 bases left between them. CDR3 in amino acids: CASSESWGLGTDTQYF. CDR3 nucleotide sequence: TGTGCCAGCAGCGAAAGCTGGGGATTGGGCACAGATACGCAGTATTTT.

This clonotype was counted a few times. The chain links TRBV29-1 to TRBJ1-2, with 11 nucleotides matching TRBD1. The V and J ends lost 5 bases and 6 bases, in that order; junction bases with no gene match: 11. The CDR3 covers 15 residues. Germline V gene lookup returns CDR1 SQVTM and CDR2 ANQGSEA. In DNA form, the CDR3 reads TGCAGCGTTCCTGGGACCGGGGGACAGGGGGATGGCTACACCTTC. Its protein is CSVPGTGGQGDGYTF.

This chain links TRBV19 with TRBJ2-6; D perhaps matches TRBD1 (5 bases). This CDR3 comprises 20 residues. Per the germline V gene, CDR1 is LNHDA and CDR2 is SQIVND (reference sequence). Trimming pared 4 bases from V and 0 bases from J, leaving 22 bases between. CDR3 loop: CASSSGKVVQGSSGANVLTF. For the CDR3, the DNA is TGTGCCAGTAGTAGTGGAAAAGTGGTCCAGGGCTCCTCTGGGGCCAACGTCCTGACTTTC. Complete variable domain (other parts from reference TRBV19 and TRBJ2-6): DGGITQSPKYLFRKEGQNVTLSCEQNLNHDAMYWYRQDPGQGLRLIYYSQIVNDFQKGDIAEGYSVSREKKESFPLTVTSAQKNPTAFYLCASSSGKVVQGSSGANVLTFGAGSRLTVL.

The chain carries TRBV15 and TRBJ2-5, with 11 bases fitting TRBD2. Germline CDR1 and CDR2: LNHNV and YYDKDF (reference sequence). The CDR3 has 17 residues. With V trimmed by 4 bases and J by 2 bases, 9 bases remained unmatched. Written as DNA, the CDR3 is TGTGCCACCAGCACTGTTCTGACTAGCGGGGCACAAGAGACCCAGTACTTC. Its protein product is CATSTVLTSGAQETQYF. Complete variable domain (other parts from reference TRBV15 and TRBJ2-5): DAMVIQNPRYQVTQFGKPVTLSCSQTLNHNVMYWYQQKSSQAPKLLFHYYDKDFNNEADTPDNFQSRRPNTSFCFLDIRSPGLGDTAMYLCATSTVLTSGAQETQYFGPGTRLLVL.

This clonotype was found a few times. Its ends do not fully match the called genes, so a read error is possible. CDR3: CASSPGGMGADEQFF. The CDR3 DNA reads as TGTGCTAGCAGCCCCGGCGGTATGGGGGCCGATGAGCAGTTCTTC. The rearrangement uses TRBV7-7 and TRBJ2-1, with D possibly being TRBD1 (6 bases). The CDR3 extends over 15 amino acids. Germline assignment: CDR1 SSHAT and CDR2 FNYEAQ (reference sequence). Using reference TRBV7-7 and TRBJ2-1 for the parts outside the CDR3, the full variable domain is GAGVSQSPRYKVTKRGQDVTLRCDPISSHATLYWYQQALGQGPEFLTYFNYEAQPDKSGLPSDRFSAERPEGSISTLTIQRTEQRDSAMYRCASSPGGMGADEQFFGPGTRLTVL.

This clonotype was counted a few times. The V call is TRBV3-1, the J call TRBJ2-5; the match to TRBD2 covers 7 bases. The CDR3 contains 14 residues. In germline, CDR1 is LGHDT, CDR2 YNNKEL (reference sequence). Trimming cost V 6 bases and J 3 bases; bases outside gene matches: 7. CDR3 coding DNA: TGTGCCAGCAGTCCGACGAGCGGGGAAGAGACCCAGTACTTC. Its protein is CASSPTSGEETQYF.

This sequence joins TRBV15 and TRBJ2-3; possibly TRBD1 or TRBD2 for D (5 bases each). V was shortened by 0 bases and J by 3 bases, with 22 bases between the two germline ends. The germline V gene encodes CDR1 LNHNV and CDR2 YYDKDF (reference sequence). The CDR3 runs to 19 residues. The DNA for the CDR3 is TGTGCCACCAGCAGAGATCGGGTTCGGTTCGGGTGGGGGACAGATACGCAGTATTTT. Translated: CATSRDRVRFGWGTDTQYF.

Ten or more counts support this clonotype. The chain couples TRBV29-1 to TRBJ1-4; tentatively, D is TRBD1 (6 bases). This CDR3 has 14 amino acids. Per the germline V gene, CDR1 is SQVTM and CDR2 is ANQGSEA. Deletions cut 6 bases from V and 0 bases from J, with 11 bases between. The CDR3 bases are TGCAGCGTGGGACACAGTGCAACTAATGAAAAACTGTTTTTT. It is translated as CSVGHSATNEKLFF.

This clonotype was counted only a few times. The chain recombines TRBV3-1 with TRBJ2-7; 7 positions agree with TRBD1. Germline-derived CDR1 and CDR2 are LGHDT and YNNKEL (reference sequence). This CDR3 spans 14 amino acids. With 10 bases clipped from V and 5 bases from J, the junction kept 14 bases outside the gene matches. CDR3 nucleotides: TGTGCCACCCAACCCTCAAACAGGGGACACGAGCAGTACTTC. Its translation is CATQPSNRGHEQYF.

The rearrangement joins TRBV7-8 to TRBJ2-7, with D unclear. The CDR3 consists of 14 residues. The germline V and J ends were trimmed by 5 bases and 1 base, with 12 bases remaining between them. Germline-derived CDR1 and CDR2 are SGHVS and FQNEAQ. The CDR3 bases are TGTGCCAGCAGCCCCCTAGAGGTTTCCTACGAGCAGTACTTC. It codes for CASSPLEVSYEQYF.

This clonotype appeared a few times. V usage is TRBV9 and J usage is TRBJ2-7, with TRBD1 matching 10 bases. The ends lost 0 bases at V and 3 bases at J; junction bases unmatched: 3. The CDR3 sequence is 15 residues long. The V gene's germline CDR1 is SGDLS and CDR2 YYNGEE. CDR3 coding DNA: TGTGCCAGCAGCGTAGGAGGGACAGGGGTCTACGAGCAGTACTTC. Its protein is CASSVGGTGVYEQYF.